This TCR beta chain comes out of a study of blood T cell repertoires in COVID-19. TCRdb's table, derived via immunoSEQ multiplex PCR, lists solely in-frame clones and lacks some. The sample shows roughly 150,000 clones, around 80% of them seen only once. CDR1 is MNHEY, CDR2 SVGAGI, per germline. Trimming cost V 1 base and J 5 bases, with 8 bases left between them. The CDR3 runs 13 residues. The participants were between about 18 and 95 years old and came from under 25 US areas. Recovery among Cohort 3 donors was established by two negative PCRs, clearance, or symptom resolution. This clonotype originated in a woman between 50 and 59 years old who had recovered from COVID-19. This sequence joins TRBV6-5 and TRBJ1-1; D uncertain. Sequencing used PBMCs or T cells enriched from blood (not recorded which). CDR3 region: CASSYYSGTEAFF. The CDR3 DNA follows: TGTGCCAGCAGTTACTACAGCGGAACTGAAGCTTTCTTT.